The present entry profiles one TCR beta chain with its context. Genomic DNA acted as the template from which TCR beta VDJ combination and CDR3 sequence profiling were carried out. TCRdb reanalysed the reads using MiXCR and keeps one entry per CDR3 protein. In the table there are about 220,000 distinct CDR3 sequences, approximately 45% of which are singletons. This sample is drawn from a study of CD8+CD57+ T cells in acquired aplastic anemia. For the study at large: Sorted CD4+ and CD8+ cells gave an average of roughly 3.3 ug of DNA.

Before being chosen for sequencing, patients had shown CD8+CD57+ cell expansion by flow cytometry. The sample comprised sorted CD4+, CD8+, or CD8+CD57+ T cells (not recorded which) from PBMCs. The receptor's source is a human donor with aplastic anemia.

The CDR3 coding sequence is TGTGCCAGCAGTGGGGCAGTCAATCAGCCCCAGCATTTT. This encodes CASSGAVNQPQHF. V and J are TRBV2 and TRBJ1-5, with D uncertain. The CDR3 loop spans 13 amino acids. Trimming cost V 4 bases and J 3 bases, with 7 bases left between them. CDR1 and CDR2 from the germline V gene are SNHLY and FYNNEI.